The clone carrying this TCR beta chain was recorded at least ten times. Its specificity is unknown. TCRdb re-called the 5' RACE reads with MiXCR, one entry per CDR3 protein. The sample holds 200,000 to 250,000 distinct CDR3 sequences, approximately 3.3% seen once. Unmatched junction bases numbered 7, after V lost 3 bases and J lost 8 bases. The CDR3 is 14 residues long. From germline, CDR1 is ENHRY and CDR2 SYGVKD. This sample stems from a study of T cells after yellow fever vaccination. Study-wide results and limits: Most clones from primary vaccination were detected again post-booster (96% CD4, roughly 91% CD8).

The specimen comprised CD4+ T cells sorted from PBMCs, sampled 10 days after the yellow fever booster vaccination. This sequence originates from a man aged 18 to 35 who received the YFV17D yellow fever vaccine. The chain employs TRBV10-3 and TRBJ1-2, with TRBD1 identical over 9 bases. The DNA for the CDR3 is TGTGCCATCAGTGATGAGGGGACAGGGAGAGGCTACACCTTC. Amino acid sequence: CAISDEGTGRGYTF.